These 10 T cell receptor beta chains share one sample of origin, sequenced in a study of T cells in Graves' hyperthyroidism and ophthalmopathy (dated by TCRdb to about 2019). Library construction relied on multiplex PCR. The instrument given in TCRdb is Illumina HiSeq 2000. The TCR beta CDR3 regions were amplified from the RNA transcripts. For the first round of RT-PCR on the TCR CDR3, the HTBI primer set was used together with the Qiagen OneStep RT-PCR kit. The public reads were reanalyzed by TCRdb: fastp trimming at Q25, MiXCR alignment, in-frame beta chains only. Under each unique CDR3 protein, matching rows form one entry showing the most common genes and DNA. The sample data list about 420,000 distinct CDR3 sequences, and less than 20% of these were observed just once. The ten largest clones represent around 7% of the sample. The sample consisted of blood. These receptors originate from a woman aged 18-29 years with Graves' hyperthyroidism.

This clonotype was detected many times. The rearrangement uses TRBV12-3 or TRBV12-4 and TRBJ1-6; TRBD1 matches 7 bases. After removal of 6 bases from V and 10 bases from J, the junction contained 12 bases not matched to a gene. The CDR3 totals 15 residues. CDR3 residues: CASRSRQGPKSPLHF. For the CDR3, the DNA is TGTGCCAGCAGGAGTAGACAGGGCCCTAAATCACCCCTCCACTTT.

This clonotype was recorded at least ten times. The CDR3 DNA sequence: TGTGCCAGCAGTTACCGGGCTAGCGGGGCTGACACCGGGGAGCTGTTTTTT. Translated, it gives CASSYRASGADTGELFF. The chain uses TRBV6-5 and TRBJ2-2, with TRBD2 identical over 9 bases. CDR1 is MNHEY, CDR2 SVGAGI, per germline. This CDR3 is built from 17 residues. Losses at the gene ends were 2 bases for V and 3 bases for J; bases not matched to a gene: 7.

CDR3 amino acids: CASSWRDPGGGSHEQYF. In nucleotides, the CDR3 is TGTGCCAGCAGTTGGAGGGATCCAGGGGGTGGGAGTCACGAGCAGTACTTC. The chain combines TRBV6-2 or TRBV6-3 with TRBJ2-7, with TRBD1 as a possible D gene (7 bases). Germline lookup yields CDR1 MNHEY and CDR2 SVGEGT. This CDR3 spans 17 amino acids. V lost 4 bases, J lost 5 bases, and 24 bases lay in between.

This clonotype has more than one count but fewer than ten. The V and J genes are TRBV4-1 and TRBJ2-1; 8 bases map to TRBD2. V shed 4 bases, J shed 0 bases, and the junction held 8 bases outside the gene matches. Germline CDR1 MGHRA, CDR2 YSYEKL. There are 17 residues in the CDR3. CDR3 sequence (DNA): TGCGCCAGCAGCCCATCCGGCGGGAGGAGCTCCTACAATGAGCAGTTCTTC. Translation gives CASSPSGGRSSYNEQFF.

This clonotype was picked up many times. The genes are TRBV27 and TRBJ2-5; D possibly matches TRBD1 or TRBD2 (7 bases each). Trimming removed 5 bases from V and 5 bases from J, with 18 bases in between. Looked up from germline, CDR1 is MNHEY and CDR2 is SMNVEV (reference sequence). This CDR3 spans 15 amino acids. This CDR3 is CASSPLGGGSETQYF. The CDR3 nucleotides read TGTGCCAGCAGTCCCTTGGGAGGGGGCAGCGAGACCCAGTACTTC.

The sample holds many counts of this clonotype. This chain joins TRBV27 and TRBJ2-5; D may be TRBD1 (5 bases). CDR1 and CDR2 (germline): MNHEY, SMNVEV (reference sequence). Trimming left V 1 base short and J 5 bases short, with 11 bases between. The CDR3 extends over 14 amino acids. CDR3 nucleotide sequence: TGTGCCAGCAGTTTATTTACAGGACGTGAGACCCAGTACTTC. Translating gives CASSLFTGRETQYF.

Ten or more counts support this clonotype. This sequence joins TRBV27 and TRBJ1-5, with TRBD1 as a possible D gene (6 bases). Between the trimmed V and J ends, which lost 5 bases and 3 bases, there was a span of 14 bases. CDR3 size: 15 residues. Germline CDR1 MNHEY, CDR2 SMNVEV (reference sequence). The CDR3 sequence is CASSKQGSDNQPQHF. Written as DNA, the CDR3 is TGTGCCAGCAGTAAACAGGGTTCGGACAATCAGCCCCAGCATTTT.

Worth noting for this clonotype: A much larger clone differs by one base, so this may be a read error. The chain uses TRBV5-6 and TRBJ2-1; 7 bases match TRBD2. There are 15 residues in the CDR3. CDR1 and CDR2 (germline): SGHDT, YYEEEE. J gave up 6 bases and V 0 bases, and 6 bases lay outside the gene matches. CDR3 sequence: CASSLDLAACNEQFF. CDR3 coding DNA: TGTGCCAGCAGCTTGGACCTAGCGGCCTGCAATGAGCAGTTCTTC.

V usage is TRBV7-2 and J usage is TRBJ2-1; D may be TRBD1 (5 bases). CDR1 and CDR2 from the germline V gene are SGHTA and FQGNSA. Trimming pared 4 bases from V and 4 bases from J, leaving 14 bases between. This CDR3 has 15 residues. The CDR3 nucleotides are TGTGCCAGCAGCTCCCAGTGGGGCAGTTACAATGAGCAGTTCTTC. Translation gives CASSSQWGSYNEQFF.

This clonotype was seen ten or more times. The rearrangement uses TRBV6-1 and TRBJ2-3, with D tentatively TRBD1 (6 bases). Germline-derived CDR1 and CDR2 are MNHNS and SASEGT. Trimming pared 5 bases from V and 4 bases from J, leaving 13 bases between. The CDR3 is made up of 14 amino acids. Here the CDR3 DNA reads TGTGCCAGCAGTTTCTCAGGGGAGCCAGATACGCAGTATTTT. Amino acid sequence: CASSFSGEPDTQYF.